Listed below are T cell receptor beta chains from one sample, sequenced in a study of CD8+CD57+ T cells in acquired aplastic anemia. One entry per CDR3 protein, called by TCRdb with MiXCR from the reads. The sample includes about 160,000 distinct CDR3 sequences, approximately 44% seen only once; the top ten take about 1.1%. Sequenced: sorted CD4+, CD8+, or CD8+CD57+ T cells (not recorded which) from PBMCs. The receptors were sampled from a human donor in good health. CDR3s include the opening cysteine and the closing phenylalanine or tryptophan. D genes are given only for firm matches. Clone size appears in some rows only: once, few, many, or a class for an expanded clone.

abundance | d_gene | j_gene | v_gene | CDR3aa | CDR3nt
NA | NA | TRBJ1-6 | TRBV18 | CASSPTGTAQGGPLHF | TGTGCCAGCTCACCGACGGGGACGGCCCAGGGAGGACCCCTCCACTTT
NA | NA | TRBJ1-6 | TRBV5-4 | CASSLYTGWDSPLHF | TGTGCCAGCAGCTTGTATACAGGGTGGGATTCACCCCTCCACTTT
NA | NA | TRBJ2-5 | TRBV15 | CATSRGVGETQYF | TGTGCCACCAGCAGAGGGGTGGGAGAGACCCAGTACTTC
many | NA | TRBJ2-7 | TRBV7-2 | CASSSLADSSYEQYF | TGTGCCAGCAGCTCCCTGGCGGATTCTTCCTACGAGCAGTACTTC
NA | NA | TRBJ2-4 | TRBV13 | CASTLEGGPNRQDIQYF | TGTGCCAGCACCCTAGAGGGGGGGCCCAACCGTCAAGACATTCAGTACTTC
many | NA | TRBJ1-2 | TRBV12-3/TRBV12-4 | CASSGLSLAGYTF | TGTGCCAGCAGCGGTTTGAGTCTCGCTGGCTACACCTTC
few | NA | TRBJ2-1 | TRBV20-1 | CSARDGGVNYNEQFF | TGCAGTGCTAGAGACGGCGGGGTTAACTACAATGAGCAGTTCTTC
NA | NA | TRBJ1-3 | TRBV11-2 | CASSLERALRGNTIYF | TGTGCCAGCAGCTTAGAGAGGGCACTGCGGGGAAACACCATATATTTT
many | TRBD2 | TRBJ2-7 | TRBV4-3 | CASSQARGGIYEQYF | TGCGCCAGCAGCCAAGCCCGCGGGGGTATCTACGAGCAGTACTTC
NA | TRBD1 | TRBJ1-2 | TRBV27 | CASSLSTGGDYGYTF | TGTGCCAGCAGTTTATCGACAGGGGGCGACTATGGCTACACCTTC
many | TRBD1 | TRBJ1-3 | TRBV5-4 | CASSLGDRRAGNTIYF | TGTGCCAGCAGCCTGGGGGACAGGCGGGCTGGAAACACCATATATTTT
NA | TRBD1 | TRBJ1-1 | TRBV2 | CASRGQSNTEAFF | TGTGCCAGCAGGGGACAGAGTAACACTGAAGCTTTCTTT
many | NA | TRBJ1-1 | TRBV7-9 | CASSLGTIMNTEAFF | TGTGCCAGCAGCTTGGGGACAATAATGAACACTGAAGCTTTCTTT
many | TRBD2 | TRBJ2-7 | TRBV2 | CASSMTSSHSYEQYF | TGTGCCAGCAGCATGACTAGCTCACACTCCTACGAGCAGTACTTC
NA | NA | TRBJ2-2 | TRBV25-1 | CASSESGDTGELFF | TGTGCCAGCAGTGAATCAGGGGACACCGGGGAGCTGTTTTTT
many | NA | TRBJ2-2 | TRBV12-3/TRBV12-4 | CASSLQGQIGELFF | TGTGCCAGCAGTTTGCAGGGTCAGATCGGGGAGCTGTTTTTT
NA | NA | TRBJ2-2 | TRBV3-1 | CASSQGLGTGELFF | TGTGCCAGCAGCCAGGGTCTCGGCACCGGGGAGCTGTTTTTT
NA | TRBD1 | TRBJ2-7 | TRBV24-1 | CATSERDRELSRSSYEQYF | TGTGCCACCAGTGAGAGGGACAGGGAGTTGTCGAGGAGCTCCTACGAGCAGTACTTC
many | NA | TRBJ2-5 | TRBV7-6 | CASSLSSLRYGQETQYF | TGTGCCAGCAGCTTATCCTCCCTGCGGTACGGCCAAGAGACCCAGTACTTC
many | TRBD1 | TRBJ1-5 | TRBV6-1 | CASRGNRGGNQPQHF | TGTGCCAGCAGAGGCAACAGGGGAGGCAATCAGCCCCAGCATTTT
many | NA | TRBJ2-3 | TRBV7-9 | CASSLSAGADTQYF | TGTGCCAGCAGCTTATCAGCAGGGGCAGATACGCAGTATTTT
NA | TRBD1 | TRBJ2-7 | TRBV5-1 | CASSLTGTGAYEQYF | TGCGCCAGCAGTCTCACCGGGACAGGGGCCTACGAGCAGTACTTC
NA | NA | TRBJ2-1 | TRBV20-1 | CSARNLARSYNEQFF | TGCAGTGCGCGGAATCTAGCGAGATCCTACAATGAGCAGTTCTTC
NA | TRBD1 | TRBJ1-1 | TRBV2 | CASTRQGGIRTEAFF | TGTGCCAGCACTAGACAGGGAGGAATTAGGACTGAAGCTTTCTTT
many | NA | TRBJ2-3 | TRBV7-9 | CASSLGGPLADTQYF | TGTGCCAGCAGCTTAGGAGGCCCCCTGGCAGATACGCAGTATTTT
NA | NA | TRBJ1-1 | TRBV19 | CASMAAGAVFTEAFF | TGTGCCAGTATGGCGGCGGGGGCGGTTTTCACTGAAGCTTTCTTT
NA | NA | TRBJ1-4 | TRBV11-2 | CASSLGKRSYDEKLFF | TGTGCCAGCAGCTTAGGTAAGCGGTCCTATGATGAAAAACTGTTTTTT
many | TRBD2 | TRBJ2-1 | TRBV12-3/TRBV12-4 | CASSSTSVNEQFF | TGTGCCAGCAGCTCCACTAGCGTCAATGAGCAGTTCTTC
NA | TRBD1 | TRBJ2-7 | TRBV28 | CASSPPGTGVSEQYF | TGTGCCAGCAGTCCACCCGGGACAGGGGTTTCCGAGCAGTACTTC
NA | NA | TRBJ1-5 | TRBV4-2 | CASSQDSGFRGQPQHF | TGTGCCAGCAGCCAAGATAGCGGGTTCCGGGGTCAGCCCCAGCATTTT
NA | TRBD2 | TRBJ2-7 | TRBV2 | CASRWGLAGGYEQYF | TGTGCCAGCCGTTGGGGACTAGCGGGAGGGTACGAGCAGTACTTC
NA | NA | TRBJ1-2 | TRBV29-1 | CSVEGSGYTF | TGCAGCGTTGAAGGTTCTGGCTACACCTTC
NA | TRBD1 | TRBJ2-6 | TRBV25-1 | CASRGSGQGPSGANVLTF | TGTGCCAGCAGGGGTTCGGGACAGGGACCTTCTGGGGCCAACGTCCTGACTTTC
NA | NA | TRBJ1-5 | TRBV6-1 | CASTLPLPGQPQHF | TGTGCCAGCACCTTACCCCTTCCAGGTCAGCCCCAGCATTTT
NA | NA | TRBJ2-1 | TRBV7-2 | CASSTLLANEQFF | TGTGCCAGCAGCACGTTACTAGCCAATGAGCAGTTCTTC
NA | NA | TRBJ2-7 | TRBV20-1 | CSAKPNLGSYEQYF | TGCAGCGCTAAACCTAATTTAGGCTCCTACGAGCAGTACTTC
many | TRBD2 | TRBJ2-5 | TRBV7-3 | CASSLAGGHGETQYF | TGTGCCAGCAGCCTAGCGGGGGGGCATGGAGAGACCCAGTACTTC
many | TRBD2 | TRBJ2-3 | TRBV10-1 | CASSDTGLVGTSTDTQYF | TGCGCCAGCAGTGATACGGGACTAGTTGGGACAAGCACAGATACGCAGTATTTT
few | TRBD2 | TRBJ2-2 | TRBV12-3/TRBV12-4 | CASRPKAGGPIGELFF | TGTGCCAGCAGACCGAAGGCGGGGGGGCCGATCGGGGAGCTGTTTTTT
many | NA | TRBJ1-2 | TRBV20-1 | CSASRDGFGYTF | TGCAGTGCTAGTAGGGACGGATTTGGCTACACCTTC
many | NA | TRBJ2-7 | TRBV19 | CASSITGYYEQYF | TGTGCCAGTAGTATCACCGGCTACTACGAGCAGTACTTC
many | NA | TRBJ1-1 | TRBV7-8 | CASLPGGAEAFF | TGTGCCAGCTTACCGGGAGGAGCTGAAGCTTTCTTT
NA | TRBD2 | TRBJ2-7 | TRBV20-1 | CSALLAVPYEQYF | TGCAGTGCTTTACTAGCGGTTCCCTACGAGCAGTACTTC
NA | NA | TRBJ1-1 | TRBV6-5 | CASSYVGTEAFF | TGCGCCAGCAGTTACGTCGGCACTGAAGCTTTCTTT
many | NA | TRBJ2-2 | TRBV2 | CASKAGGYTGELFF | TGTGCCAGCAAGGCAGGGGGGTACACCGGGGAGCTGTTTTTT
NA | TRBD2 | TRBJ2-1 | TRBV19 | CASLGLAKNYNEQFF | TGTGCCAGCCTGGGACTAGCGAAGAACTACAATGAGCAGTTCTTC
NA | NA | TRBJ2-7 | TRBV7-6 | CASSLMGEQYF | TGTGCCAGCAGCTTAATGGGGGAGCAGTACTTC
many | NA | TRBJ1-5 | TRBV7-9 | CASSLVSINQPQHF | TGTGCCAGCAGCTTAGTTTCAATCAATCAGCCCCAGCATTTT